The 10 T cell receptor beta chains listed next were all sequenced from one sample in a study of T cell repertoires in cytomegalovirus infection. What these receptors recognize is not known. TCRdb fed the reads into MiXCR, producing one record per CDR3 protein. The sample lists 100,000 to 150,000 distinct CDR3 sequences, more than 20% occurring once. The material sequenced was PBMCs, sequenced either directly or after in vitro stimulation (not recorded which). The receptors derive from a human donor in good health (CMV status not recorded). Some clones in this sample may be carry-over from other donors' samples.

This clonotype occurred many times. The CDR3 DNA is TGTGCCAGCAGCTTAGCGCTTGCGAACACCGGGGAGCTGTTTTTT. Translation: CASSLALANTGELFF. The V gene is TRBV7-2, the J gene TRBJ2-2, with no clear D. CDR3 length equals 15 residues. V dropped 0 bases and J dropped 0 bases, with 5 bases sitting between them. Germline values: CDR1 SGHTA, CDR2 FQGNSA. Full variable domain (outside the CDR3, taken from reference TRBV7-2 and TRBJ2-2): GAGVSQSPSNKVTEKGKDVELRCDPISGHTALYWYRQSLGQGLEFLIYFQGNSAPDKSGLPSDRFSAERTGGSVSTLTIQRTQQEDSAVYLCASSLALANTGELFFGEGSRLTVL.

This chain links TRBV27 with TRBJ1-6, with D tentatively TRBD1 (5 bases). V lost 6 bases and J 7 bases, leaving 22 bases between the germline ends. Germline V lookup: CDR1 MNHEY, CDR2 SMNVEV (reference sequence). The CDR3 covers 17 residues. CDR3 protein: CASSLVVGEGLNSPLHF. In nucleotides, the CDR3 is TGTGCCAGCAGCCTCGTCGTAGGGGAAGGTTTGAATTCACCCCTCCACTTT.

V usage is TRBV6-8 and J usage is TRBJ1-1; D is possibly TRBD1 (5 bases). Germline CDR1 and CDR2: MNHGY and SAAAGT. The CDR3 is 17 residues long. The V end was cut by 6 bases, the J end by 2 bases, with 22 bases between. As DNA, the CDR3 is TGTGCCAGCAGGGGACCCCGGGGTCTAGGTATAAACACTGAAGCTTTCTTT. It codes for CASRGPRGLGINTEAFF.

In this sample, this clonotype turned up many times. The chain employs TRBV7-2 and TRBJ2-5, with TRBD2 as a possible D gene (7 bases). V was cut by 1 base and J by 1 base, with 10 bases left in between. The CDR3 runs to 15 residues. Germline lookup yields CDR1 SGHTA and CDR2 FQGNSA. The CDR3 DNA sequence: TGTGCCAGCAGCTTAGGGAGGGGGGGCCAAGAGACCCAGTACTTC. This sequence encodes CASSLGRGGQETQYF.

The chain carries TRBV6-6 and TRBJ2-3, with D possibly matching TRBD2 (5 bases). Per the germline V gene, CDR1 is MNHNY and CDR2 is SVGAGI (reference sequence). Deletions cut 0 bases from V and 3 bases from J, with 10 bases between. The CDR3 is 15 amino acids. CDR3 DNA sequence: TGTGCCAGCAGTTACTCCCAGCGGATGACAGATACGCAGTATTTT. The encoded protein is CASSYSQRMTDTQYF.

There are a few counts of this clonotype. The genes are TRBV19 and TRBJ1-4; no definite D call. Germline lookup yields CDR1 LNHDA and CDR2 SQIVND (reference sequence). The CDR3 loop spans 17 amino acids. Trimming cost V 0 bases and J 0 bases, with 11 bases left between them. The CDR3 sequence: CASSIEGSHATNEKLFF. The CDR3 DNA reads as TGTGCCAGTAGTATAGAGGGCAGCCATGCAACTAATGAAAAACTGTTTTTT.

The CDR3 region is CASSLSVLAGAIGELFF. The CDR3 nucleotides read TGTGCCAGCAGTTTATCGGTTCTAGCGGGAGCTATCGGGGAGCTGTTTTTT. The genes are TRBV27 and TRBJ2-2, with 10 bases identical to TRBD2. Unmatched junction bases numbered 8, after V lost 0 bases and J lost 7 bases. Germline CDR1 and CDR2: MNHEY and SMNVEV (reference sequence). There are 17 residues in the CDR3.

This clonotype appeared many times. The V call is TRBV7-3, the J call TRBJ2-7, with TRBD2 matching 13 bases. The CDR3 is 17 amino acids. V lost 4 bases and J lost 1; bases outside the gene matches: 7. Germline loops: CDR1 SGHTA, CDR2 FQGTGA. The chain's CDR3 is CASSSGLAGVPSYEQYF. Written as DNA, the CDR3 is TGTGCCAGCAGCTCTGGACTAGCGGGAGTACCTTCCTACGAGCAGTACTTC.

This clonotype appeared a few times. This chain uses TRBV12-3 or TRBV12-4 with TRBJ2-3; the D is unclear. Trimming pared 3 bases from V and 4 bases from J, leaving 14 bases between. The CDR3 loop spans 15 amino acids. CDR3 loop: CASSFSGNSADTQYF. The CDR3 DNA follows: TGTGCCAGCAGTTTTTCGGGTAATTCGGCAGATACGCAGTATTTT.

This chain joins TRBV12-3 or TRBV12-4 and TRBJ2-1, with 9 bases identical to TRBD1. There are 15 residues in the CDR3. Trimming cost V 1 base and J 10 bases; bases outside gene matches: 8. In DNA form, the CDR3 reads TGTGCCAGCAGTTTAGGGGGACAGGGTGTTGGGGAGCAGTTCTTC. Translating it yields CASSLGGQGVGEQFF.